Listed below are T cell receptor beta chains from one sample, sequenced in a study of blood T cell repertoires in COVID-19. The repertoire was sequenced with immunoSEQ multiplex PCR; TCRdb's copy has only in-frame clones and lacks some. The table has about 260,000 clones, about 86% seen once. Sequenced material: PBMCs or T cells enriched from blood (not recorded which). All receptors derive from a man aged 30 to 45 with acute COVID-19. Both conserved end residues are part of each CDR3. D genes are given only for firm matches. A clone size is listed for some rows: how often the clone was seen (once, few, many), or a class if it is expanded.

j_call clone_size d_call v_call cdr3_aa cdr3_nt
TRBJ2-1 few - TRBV24-1 CATSDLTGESSYNEQFF TGTGCCACCAGTGATTTGACAGGCGAGAGCTCCTACAATGAGCAGTTCTTC
TRBJ2-2 - - TRBV6-6 CASSHIGGGELFF TGTGCCAGCAGTCATATAGGGGGCGGGGAGCTGTTTTTT
TRBJ2-1 few TRBD2 TRBV27 CASLLFGSGRSYNEQFF TGTGCCAGCCTCCTCTTCGGTAGCGGGAGATCCTACAATGAGCAGTTCTTC
TRBJ1-5 - TRBD1 TRBV5-5 CASSIGTGVGYANQPQHF TGTGCCAGCAGCATCGGGACAGGCGTTGGATATGCCAATCAGCCCCAGCATTTT
TRBJ2-3 - TRBD1 TRBV2 CASSPRQGATDTQYF TGTGCCAGCAGTCCGAGACAGGGGGCAACAGATACGCAGTATTTT
TRBJ1-1 - - TRBV15 CATLAGGVQTEAFF TGTGCCACCCTAGCCGGCGGGGTTCAAACTGAAGCTTTCTTT
TRBJ1-4 few TRBD1 TRBV28 CASSLMGQVNEKLFF TGTGCCAGCAGTTTAATGGGACAGGTTAATGAAAAACTGTTTTTT
TRBJ2-5 few TRBD1 TRBV25-1 CASSGDRTQETQYF TGTGCCAGCAGCGGGGACAGAACCCAAGAGACCCAGTACTTC
TRBJ1-5 once TRBD1 TRBV19 CASRQEGAGQPQHF TGTGCCAGTCGTCAGGAGGGGGCAGGACAGCCCCAGCATTTT
TRBJ2-2 - TRBD1 TRBV7-9 CASSLGGGARYAGELFF TGTGCCAGCAGCTTAGGAGGGGGCGCTAGGTACGCCGGGGAGCTGTTTTTT
TRBJ1-5 - TRBD1 TRBV5-1 CASSFGTGNPQPQHF TGCGCCAGCAGCTTCGGGACAGGGAATCCCCAGCCCCAGCATTTT
TRBJ1-5 - - TRBV7-9 CASSTQGGSNQPQHF TGTGCCAGCAGCACACAGGGTGGAAGCAATCAGCCCCAGCATTTT
TRBJ2-2 - - TRBV27 CARTRDKNTGELFF TGTGCCAGAACCCGGGACAAGAACACCGGGGAGCTGTTTTTT
TRBJ1-2 - TRBD1 TRBV11-2 CASSTTGTGLNGYTF TGTGCCAGCAGCACGACCGGGACAGGGTTAAATGGCTACACCTTC
TRBJ2-6 - - TRBV3-1/TRBV3-2 CASSPYSSGANVLTF TGTGCCAGCAGCCCTTACAGCTCTGGGGCCAACGTCCTGACTTTC
TRBJ2-1 - TRBD2 TRBV5-1 CASSKGLAGVLEQFF TGTGCCAGCAGCAAGGGACTAGCGGGAGTGCTCGAGCAGTTCTTC
TRBJ1-2 - - TRBV20-1 CSAASDYGYTF TGCAGTGCTGCATCAGACTATGGCTACACCTTC
TRBJ1-3 - - TRBV11-3 CASSLEPRNSGNTIYF TGTGCCAGCAGCTTAGAGCCGAGGAACTCTGGAAACACCATATATTTT